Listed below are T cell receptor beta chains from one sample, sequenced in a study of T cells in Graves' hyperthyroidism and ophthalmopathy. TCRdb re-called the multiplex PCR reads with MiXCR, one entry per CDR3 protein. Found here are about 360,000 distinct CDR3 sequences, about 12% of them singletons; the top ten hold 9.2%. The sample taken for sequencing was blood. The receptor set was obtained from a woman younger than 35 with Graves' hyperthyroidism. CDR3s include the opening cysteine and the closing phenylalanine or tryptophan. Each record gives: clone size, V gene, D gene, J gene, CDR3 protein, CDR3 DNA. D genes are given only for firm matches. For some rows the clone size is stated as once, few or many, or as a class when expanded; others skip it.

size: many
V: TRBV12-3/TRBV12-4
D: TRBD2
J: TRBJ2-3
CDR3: CASTTLAGAADTQYF
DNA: TGTGCCAGCACTACCCTAGCGGGGGCCGCAGATACGCAGTATTTT

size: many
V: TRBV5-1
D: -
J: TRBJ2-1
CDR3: CASSPSTDEQFF
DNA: TGCGCCAGCAGCCCTAGTACCGATGAGCAGTTCTTC

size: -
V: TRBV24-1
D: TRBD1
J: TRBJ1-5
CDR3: CATSRGTDSNQPQHF
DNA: TGTGCCACCAGCAGGGGGACTGATAGCAATCAGCCCCAGCATTTT

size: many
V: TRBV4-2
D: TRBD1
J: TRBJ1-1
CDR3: CASSLIGQGALTGTEAFF
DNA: TGTGCCAGCAGCCTAATCGGACAGGGGGCCCTGACGGGCACTGAAGCTTTCTTT

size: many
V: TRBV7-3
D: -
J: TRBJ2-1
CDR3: CASSLYSRSSYNEQFF
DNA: TGTGCCAGCAGCTTATATTCGCGAAGCTCCTACAATGAGCAGTTCTTC

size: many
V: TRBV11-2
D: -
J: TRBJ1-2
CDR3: CASIRTAGREGYTF
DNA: TGTGCCAGCATCCGGACGGCCGGACGGGAAGGCTACACCTTC

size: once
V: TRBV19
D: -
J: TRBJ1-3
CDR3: CASNGFSSGNTIYF
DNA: TGTGCCAGTAATGGGTTCAGCTCTGGAAACACCATATATTTT

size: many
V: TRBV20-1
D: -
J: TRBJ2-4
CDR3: CSAPTGREFAKNIQYF
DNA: TGCAGTGCTCCGACAGGGCGGGAGTTTGCCAAAAACATTCAGTACTTC

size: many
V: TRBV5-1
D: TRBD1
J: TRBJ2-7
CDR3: CASSLAGDSYEQYF
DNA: TGCGCCAGCAGCTTGGCCGGGGACAGCTACGAGCAGTACTTC

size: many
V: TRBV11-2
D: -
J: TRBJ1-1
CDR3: CASSAVEMNTEAFF
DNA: TGTGCCAGCAGCGCGGTCGAGATGAACACTGAAGCTTTCTTT

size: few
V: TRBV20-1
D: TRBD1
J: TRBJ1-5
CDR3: CSAINTGARGQPQHF
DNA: TGCAGTGCTATAAACACAGGGGCTCGAGGTCAGCCCCAGCATTTT

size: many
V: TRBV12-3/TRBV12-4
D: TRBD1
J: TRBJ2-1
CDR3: CASRTGGLSYNEQFF
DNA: TGTGCCAGCAGAACAGGGGGCCTCTCCTACAATGAGCAGTTCTTC

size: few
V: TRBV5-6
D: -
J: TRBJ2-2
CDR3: CASSEQGPSAVTGELFF
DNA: TGTGCCAGCAGCGAACAGGGCCCTAGCGCTGTCACCGGGGAGCTGTTTTTT

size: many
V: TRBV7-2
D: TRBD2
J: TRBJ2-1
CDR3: CASSYIRTRNNEQFF
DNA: TGTGCCAGCAGCTACATACGGACTAGGAACAATGAGCAGTTCTTC

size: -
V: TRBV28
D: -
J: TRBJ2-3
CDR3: CASRSGTSYTDTQYF
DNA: TGTGCCAGCAGGTCCGGGACTTCCTACACAGATACGCAGTATTTT

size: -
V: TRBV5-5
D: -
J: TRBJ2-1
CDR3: CASSQGSGQKNYNEQFF
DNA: TGCGCCAGCAGCCAGGGGTCGGGACAAAAAAACTACAATGAGCAGTTCTTC

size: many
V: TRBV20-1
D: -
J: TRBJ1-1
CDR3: CSASRSGAEAFF
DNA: TGCAGTGCTAGTCGTTCAGGGGCAGAAGCTTTCTTT

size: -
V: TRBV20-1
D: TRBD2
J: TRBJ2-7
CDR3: CSARDGRGLAGADEQYF
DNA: TGCAGTGCTAGAGATGGGAGGGGACTAGCGGGGGCCGACGAGCAGTACTTC

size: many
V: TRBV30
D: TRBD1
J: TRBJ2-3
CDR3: CAWSVSRTGGTDTQYF
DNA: TGTGCCTGGAGTGTATCGAGGACAGGGGGCACAGATACGCAGTATTTT

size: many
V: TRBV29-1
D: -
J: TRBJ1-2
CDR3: CSVEERAEYGYTF
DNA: TGCAGCGTTGAAGAGAGAGCGGAATATGGCTACACCTTC

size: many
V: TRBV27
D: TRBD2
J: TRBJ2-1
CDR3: CASSLGLGGNEQFF
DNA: TGTGCCAGCAGTTTGGGGCTCGGGGGGAATGAGCAGTTCTTC

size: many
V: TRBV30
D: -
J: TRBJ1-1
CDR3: CAWGGYSAEAFF
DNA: TGTGCCTGGGGGGGGTACAGCGCTGAAGCTTTCTTT

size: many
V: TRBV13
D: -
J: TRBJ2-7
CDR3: CASSLGGGGDYEQYF
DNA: TGTGCCAGCAGCTTAGGAGGGGGAGGGGACTACGAGCAGTACTTC

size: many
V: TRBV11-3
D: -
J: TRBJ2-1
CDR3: CASSPPWGQKDEQFF
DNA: TGTGCCAGCAGCCCCCCTTGGGGCCAGAAGGATGAGCAGTTCTTC

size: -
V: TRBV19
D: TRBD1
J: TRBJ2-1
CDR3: CASSIMTGDREQFF
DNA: TGTGCCAGTAGTATTATGACAGGGGATCGCGAGCAGTTCTTC

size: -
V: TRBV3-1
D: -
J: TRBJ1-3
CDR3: CASSQASSGNTIYF
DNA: TGTGCCAGCAGCCAAGCCTCTTCTGGAAACACCATATATTTT

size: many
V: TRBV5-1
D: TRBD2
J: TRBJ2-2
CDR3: CASSPGLAGVTGELFF
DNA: TGCGCCAGCAGCCCGGGACTAGCGGGAGTCACCGGGGAGCTGTTTTTT

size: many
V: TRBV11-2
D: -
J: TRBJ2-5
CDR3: CASSRTEETQYF
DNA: TGTGCCAGCAGCCGGACAGAAGAGACCCAGTACTTC

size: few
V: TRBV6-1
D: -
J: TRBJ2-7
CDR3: CASSDRTVLSYEQYF
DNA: TGTGCCAGCAGTGACCGGACAGTCCTCTCCTACGAGCAGTACTTC

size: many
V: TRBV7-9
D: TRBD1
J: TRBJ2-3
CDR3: CASSRVTGGTDTQYF
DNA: TGTGCCAGCAGCCGCGTGACAGGGGGAACAGATACGCAGTATTTT

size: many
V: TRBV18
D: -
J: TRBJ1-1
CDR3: CASSPGGLAYSEAFF
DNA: TGTGCCAGCTCACCCGGCGGACTGGCGTACTCTGAAGCTTTCTTT

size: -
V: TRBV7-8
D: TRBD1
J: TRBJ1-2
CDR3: CASSLALYRGHRYGYTF
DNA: TGTGCCAGCAGCTTAGCGTTGTACAGGGGGCATCGCTATGGCTACACCTTC

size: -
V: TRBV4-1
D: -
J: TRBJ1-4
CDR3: CASSQGGTARRKLFF
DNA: TGCGCCAGCAGCCAAGGGGGGACTGCAAGGAGAAAACTGTTTTTT

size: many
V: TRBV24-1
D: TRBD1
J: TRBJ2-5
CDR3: CATSEKTDRALQETQYF
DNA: TGTGCCACCAGTGAAAAAACAGACAGGGCCCTCCAAGAGACCCAGTACTTC

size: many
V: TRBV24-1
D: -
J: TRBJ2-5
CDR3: CATSDVGAVQETQYF
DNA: TGTGCCACCAGTGATGTAGGGGCAGTCCAAGAGACCCAGTACTTC